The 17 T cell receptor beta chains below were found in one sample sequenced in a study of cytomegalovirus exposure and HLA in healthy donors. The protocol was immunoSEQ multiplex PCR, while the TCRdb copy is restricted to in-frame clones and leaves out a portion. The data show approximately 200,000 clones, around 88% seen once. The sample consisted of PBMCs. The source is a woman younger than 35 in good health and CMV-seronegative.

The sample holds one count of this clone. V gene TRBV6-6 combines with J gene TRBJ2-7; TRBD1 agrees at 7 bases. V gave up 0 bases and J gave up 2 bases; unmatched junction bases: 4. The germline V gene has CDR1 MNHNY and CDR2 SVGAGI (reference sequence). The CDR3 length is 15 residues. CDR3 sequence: CASSYSGTETYEQYF. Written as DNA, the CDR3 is TGTGCCAGCAGTTACTCCGGGACAGAGACCTACGAGCAGTACTTC.

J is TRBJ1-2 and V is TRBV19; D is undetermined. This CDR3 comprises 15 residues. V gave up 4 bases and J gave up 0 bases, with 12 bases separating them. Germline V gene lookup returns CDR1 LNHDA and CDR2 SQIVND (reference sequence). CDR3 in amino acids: CASSTPRRTNYGYTF. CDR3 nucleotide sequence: TGTGCCAGTAGTACCCCCCGCAGGACTAACTATGGCTACACCTTC.

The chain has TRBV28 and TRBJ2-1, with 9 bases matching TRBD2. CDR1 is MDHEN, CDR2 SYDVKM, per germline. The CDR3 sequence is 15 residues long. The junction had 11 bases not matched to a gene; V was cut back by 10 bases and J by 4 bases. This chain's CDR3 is CATNRSGRRYNEQFF. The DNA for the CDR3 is TGTGCCACCAATCGTAGCGGGAGAAGATACAATGAGCAGTTCTTC.

The CDR3 sequence: CASSLGLAAGELFF. The CDR3 region has the DNA TGTGCCAGCAGCTTGGGACTAGCCGCCGGGGAGCTGTTTTTT. V and J are TRBV5-6 and TRBJ2-2; 7 bases match TRBD2. Germline CDR1 and CDR2: SGHDT and YYEEEE. The CDR3 loop spans 14 amino acids. V lost 0 bases, J lost 6 bases, and 2 bases stayed unmatched.

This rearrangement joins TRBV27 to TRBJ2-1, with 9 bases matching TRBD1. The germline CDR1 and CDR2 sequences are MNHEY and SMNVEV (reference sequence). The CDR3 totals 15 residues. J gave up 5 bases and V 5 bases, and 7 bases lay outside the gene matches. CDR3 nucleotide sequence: TGTGCCAGCAGTCCCTCGGGACAGGGACACAATGAGCAGTTCTTC. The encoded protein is CASSPSGQGHNEQFF.

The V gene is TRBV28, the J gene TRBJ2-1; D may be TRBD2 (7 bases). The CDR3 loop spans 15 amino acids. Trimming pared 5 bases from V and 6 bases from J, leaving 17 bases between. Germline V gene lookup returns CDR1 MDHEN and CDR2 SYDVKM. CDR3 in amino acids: CASSPRGAPGNEQFF. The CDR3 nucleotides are TGTGCCAGCAGTCCCCGGGGGGCTCCGGGCAATGAGCAGTTCTTC.

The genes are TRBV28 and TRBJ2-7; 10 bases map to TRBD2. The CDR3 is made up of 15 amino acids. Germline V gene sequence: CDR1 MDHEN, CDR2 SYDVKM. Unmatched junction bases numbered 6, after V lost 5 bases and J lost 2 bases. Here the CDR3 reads CASSPTSGMPYEQYF. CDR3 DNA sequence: TGTGCCAGCAGTCCCACTAGCGGGATGCCCTACGAGCAGTACTTC.

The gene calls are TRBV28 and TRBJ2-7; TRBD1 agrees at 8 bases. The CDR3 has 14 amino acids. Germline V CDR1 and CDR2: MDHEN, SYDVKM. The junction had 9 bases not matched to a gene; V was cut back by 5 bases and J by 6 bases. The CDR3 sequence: CASSGDRGWGEQYF. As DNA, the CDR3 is TGTGCCAGCAGTGGAGACAGGGGTTGGGGCGAGCAGTACTTC.

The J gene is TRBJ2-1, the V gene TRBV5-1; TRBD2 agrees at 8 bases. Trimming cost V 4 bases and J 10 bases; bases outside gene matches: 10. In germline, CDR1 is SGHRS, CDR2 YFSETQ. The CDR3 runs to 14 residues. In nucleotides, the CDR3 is TGCGCCAGCAGCAAGGGACTAGGCCCTGGAGAGCAGTTCTTC. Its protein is CASSKGLGPGEQFF.

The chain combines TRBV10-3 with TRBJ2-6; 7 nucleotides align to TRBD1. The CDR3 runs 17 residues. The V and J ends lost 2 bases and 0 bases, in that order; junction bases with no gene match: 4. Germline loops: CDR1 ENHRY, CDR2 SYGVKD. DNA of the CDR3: TGTGCCATCAGTGAGAGGGACAGAATCTCTGGGGCCAACGTCCTGACTTTC. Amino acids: CAISERDRISGANVLTF.

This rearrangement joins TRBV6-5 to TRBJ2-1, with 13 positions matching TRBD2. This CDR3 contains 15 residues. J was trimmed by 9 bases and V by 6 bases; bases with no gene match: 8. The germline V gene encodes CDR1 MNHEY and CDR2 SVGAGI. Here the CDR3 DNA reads TGTGCCAGCAGGGTTCGGACTAGCGGGAGCACTGAGCAGTTCTTC. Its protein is CASRVRTSGSTEQFF.

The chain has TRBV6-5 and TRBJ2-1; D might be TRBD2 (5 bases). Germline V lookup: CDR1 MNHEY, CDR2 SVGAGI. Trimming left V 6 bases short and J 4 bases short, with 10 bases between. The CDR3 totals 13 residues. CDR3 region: CASRKAGYNEQFF. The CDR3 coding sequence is TGTGCCAGCAGGAAGGCGGGTTACAATGAGCAGTTCTTC.

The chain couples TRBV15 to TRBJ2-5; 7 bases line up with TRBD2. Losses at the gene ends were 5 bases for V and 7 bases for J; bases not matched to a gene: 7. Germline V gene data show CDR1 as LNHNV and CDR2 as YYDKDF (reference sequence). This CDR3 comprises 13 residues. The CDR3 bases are TGTGCCACCAGCTGGGAGGGCTGGGGGACCCAGTACTTC. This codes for CATSWEGWGTQYF.

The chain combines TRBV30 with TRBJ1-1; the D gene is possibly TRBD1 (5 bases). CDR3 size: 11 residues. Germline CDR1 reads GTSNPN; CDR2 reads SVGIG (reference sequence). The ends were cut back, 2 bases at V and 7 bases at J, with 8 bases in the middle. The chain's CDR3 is CAWSRTNEAFF. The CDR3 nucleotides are TGTGCCTGGAGTAGGACAAATGAAGCTTTCTTT.

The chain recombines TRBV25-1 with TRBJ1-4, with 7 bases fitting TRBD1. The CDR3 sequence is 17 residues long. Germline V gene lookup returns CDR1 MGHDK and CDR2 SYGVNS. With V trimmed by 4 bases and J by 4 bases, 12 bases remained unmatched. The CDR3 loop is CASSGGGWGQLNEKLFF. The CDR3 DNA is TGTGCCAGCAGTGGAGGGGGTTGGGGACAGCTTAATGAAAAACTGTTTTTT.

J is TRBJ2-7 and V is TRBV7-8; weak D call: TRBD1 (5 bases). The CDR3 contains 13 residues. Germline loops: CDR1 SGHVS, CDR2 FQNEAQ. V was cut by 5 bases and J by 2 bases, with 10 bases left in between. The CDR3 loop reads CASSPTVPYEQYF. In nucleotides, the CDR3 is TGTGCCAGCAGCCCGACAGTCCCCTACGAGCAGTACTTC.

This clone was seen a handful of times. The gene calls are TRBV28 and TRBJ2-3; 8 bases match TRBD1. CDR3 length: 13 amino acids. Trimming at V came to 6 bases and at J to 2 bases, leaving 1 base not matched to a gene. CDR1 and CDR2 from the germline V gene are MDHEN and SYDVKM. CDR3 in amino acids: CASRDRVTDTQYF. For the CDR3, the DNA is TGTGCCAGCAGGGACAGGGTCACAGATACGCAGTATTTT.